Here is one TCR beta chain with its context. The antigen is not known. Sequencing was preceded by expansion of antigen-specific CD4+ T cells with viral peptide pools in the ViraFEST assay. Scientists isolated CD4+ T cells after an approximately 11-day culture period ended. Two doses of BNT162b2 or mRNA-1273 vaccine were administered to participants. None of these healthy vaccinees had been infected with SARS-CoV-2 before vaccination. Roughly 2 million PBMC per well were cultured with around 10 IU/ml IL-2 and roughly 11 ug/ml peptides. The germline gives CDR1 GTSNPN, CDR2 SVGIG (reference sequence). Trimming shortened V by 1 base and J by 0 bases, and 10 bases separated the two germline ends. CDR3 length: 16 amino acids. These data come from a study of vaccination effects on CD4 cells after COVID-19. Clones were sequenced by immunoSEQ multiplex PCR, and TCRdb holds only the in-frame ones, with some missing. The data contain around 65,000 clones, 73% of them singletons.

The material sequenced was CD4+ T cells from PBMCs cultured with HCoV-229E spike peptides, taken after COVID-19 vaccination. The chain has TRBV30 and TRBJ2-6, with D perhaps TRBD2 (5 bases). The clonotype originates from a human donor who received a COVID-19 vaccine. The CDR3 region has the DNA TGTGCCTGGAGTGCCTCACGGGGCTCTGGGGCCAACGTCCTGACTTTC. Translation: CAWSASRGSGANVLTF.